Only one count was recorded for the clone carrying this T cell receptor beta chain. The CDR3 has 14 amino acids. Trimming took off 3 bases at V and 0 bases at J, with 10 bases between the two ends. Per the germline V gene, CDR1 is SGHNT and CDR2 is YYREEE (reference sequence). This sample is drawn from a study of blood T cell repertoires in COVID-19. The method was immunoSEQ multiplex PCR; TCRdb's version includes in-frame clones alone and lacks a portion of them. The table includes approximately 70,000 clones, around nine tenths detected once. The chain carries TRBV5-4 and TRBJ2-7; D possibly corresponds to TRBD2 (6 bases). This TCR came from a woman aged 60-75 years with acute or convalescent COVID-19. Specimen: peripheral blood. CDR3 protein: CASSSDGSSYEQYF. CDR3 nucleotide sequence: TGTGCCAGCAGCTCGGACGGGAGCTCCTACGAGCAGTACTTC.